Included here is one TCR beta chain sequence, with context. What it binds is not known. Trimming stripped 0 bases from V and 6 bases from J, with 15 bases between. The CDR3 is 16 residues long. Germline V gene data show CDR1 as SGDLS and CDR2 as YYNGEE. Researchers ran the PCR with 60 Vbeta and 13 Jbeta primers. Sequenced by immunoSEQ multiplex PCR; TCRdb stores in-frame clones only, minus some. The sample holds 100,000 to 150,000 clones, under 85% seen once. This sample is drawn from a study of cytomegalovirus exposure and HLA in healthy donors. General study results and limits: Rarity characterized most TCR sequences, yet some public TCRs appeared in many donors. It was likely that a cluster of highly shared sequence variants was a sequencing artifact.

V and J are TRBV9 and TRBJ2-2; D perhaps matches TRBD1 (7 bases). The origin of this receptor is a male donor in good health and CMV-seropositive. What was sequenced was PBMCs. This chain's CDR3 is CASSVVGGGDAGELFF. The CDR3 DNA follows: TGTGCCAGCAGCGTAGTAGGGGGCGGGGATGCCGGGGAGCTGTTTTTT.